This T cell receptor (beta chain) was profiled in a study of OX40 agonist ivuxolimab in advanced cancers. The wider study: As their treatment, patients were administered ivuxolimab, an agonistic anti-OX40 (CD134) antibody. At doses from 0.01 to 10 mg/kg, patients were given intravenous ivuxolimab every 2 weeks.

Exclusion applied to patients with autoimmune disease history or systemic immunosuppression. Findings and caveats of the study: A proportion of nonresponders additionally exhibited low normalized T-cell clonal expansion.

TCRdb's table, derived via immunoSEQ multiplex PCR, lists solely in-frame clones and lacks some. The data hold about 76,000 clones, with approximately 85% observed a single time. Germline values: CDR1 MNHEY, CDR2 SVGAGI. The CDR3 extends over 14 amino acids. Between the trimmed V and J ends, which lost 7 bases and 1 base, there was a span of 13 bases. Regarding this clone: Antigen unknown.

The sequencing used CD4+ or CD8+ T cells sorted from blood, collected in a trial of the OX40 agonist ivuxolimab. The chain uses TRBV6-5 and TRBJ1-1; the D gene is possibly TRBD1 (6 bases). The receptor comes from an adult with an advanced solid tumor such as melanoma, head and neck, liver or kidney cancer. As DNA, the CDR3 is TGTGCCAGCACTCGGACAGCCTCGAACACTGAAGCTTTCTTT. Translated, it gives CASTRTASNTEAFF.